The 12 T cell receptor beta chains presented below share a single source sample, sequenced in a study of siplizumab effects on memory and regulatory T cells. Using immunoSEQ multiplex PCR, the repertoire was profiled, and TCRdb retains in-frame clones only, with some absent. In the table there are about 91,000 clones, 95% to 97% of which are singletons. Sequencing input: naive CD4+ T cells sorted from blood. These receptor sequences come from a human donor in good health.

In its sample, this clone was seen once. The genes are TRBV7-2 and TRBJ2-5, with D perhaps given as TRBD1 or TRBD2 (5 bases each). Germline CDR1 SGHTA, CDR2 FQGNSA. Trimming stripped 0 bases from V and 4 bases from J, with 12 bases between. This CDR3 contains 15 residues. This CDR3 is CASSLAGTPPETQYF. The CDR3 DNA is TGTGCCAGCAGCTTAGCCGGGACCCCGCCAGAGACCCAGTACTTC.

V usage is TRBV7-9 and J usage is TRBJ1-2; D might be TRBD1 (5 bases). Deletions cut 5 bases from V and 6 bases from J, with 13 bases between. CDR1 is SEHNR and CDR2 is FQNEAQ in the germline V gene (reference sequence). The CDR3 is 13 amino acids. CDR3 residues: CASSPPGGNGYTF. CDR3 nucleotide sequence: TGTGCCAGCAGCCCCCCGGGGGGTAATGGCTACACCTTC. Using reference TRBV7-9 and TRBJ1-2 for the parts outside the CDR3, the full variable domain is DTGVSQNPRHKITKRGQNVTFRCDPISEHNRLYWYRQTLGQGPEFLTYFQNEAQLEKSRLLSDRFSAERPKGSFSTLEIQRTEQGDSAMYLCASSPPGGNGYTFGSGTRLTVV.

The chain has TRBV18 and TRBJ2-1, with 13 bases that match TRBD2. Trimming removed 4 bases from V and 7 bases from J; junction bases left unmatched: 7. The CDR3 is 16 amino acids. Germline V lookup: CDR1 KGHSH, CDR2 LQKENI. The CDR3, as DNA: TGTGCCAGCTCACAGATGGGACTAGCGGGGAGGAATGAGCAGTTCTTC. Encoded protein: CASSQMGLAGRNEQFF.

This rearrangement joins TRBV27 to TRBJ1-1; D not certain. The V end was cut by 8 bases, the J end by 0 bases, with 7 bases between. In germline, CDR1 is MNHEY, CDR2 SMNVEV (reference sequence). The CDR3 length is 12 residues. Written as DNA, the CDR3 is TGTGCCAGCGGATCTGTGAACACTGAAGCTTTCTTT. Translation: CASGSVNTEAFF.

The chain recombines TRBV6-1 with TRBJ1-2; a weak D match, TRBD1 (6 bases). This CDR3 contains 13 residues. CDR1 is MNHNS and CDR2 is SASEGT in the germline V gene. V was shortened by 7 bases and J by 0 bases, with 9 bases between the two germline ends. The CDR3 is CASIRTANYGYTF. CDR3 coding DNA: TGTGCCAGCATCCGGACAGCTAACTATGGCTACACCTTC.

V gene TRBV4-3 combines with J gene TRBJ2-4; D is unresolved. Deletions cut 4 bases from V and 13 bases from J, with 11 bases between. In germline, CDR1 is LGHNA, CDR2 YSLEER. The CDR3 sequence is 11 residues long. The CDR3 DNA is TGCGCCAGCAGCCTCTCTCCGGCCCAGTACTTC. Its protein is CASSLSPAQYF.

This clone was observed once. The chain carries TRBV27 and TRBJ2-5; D is unresolved. CDR1 and CDR2 (germline): MNHEY, SMNVEV (reference sequence). The CDR3 spans 11 residues. V lost 8 bases and J 2 bases, leaving 6 bases between the germline ends. CDR3 sequence: CASGRQETQYF. The DNA for the CDR3 is TGTGCCAGCGGACGTCAAGAGACCCAGTACTTC.

The chain joins TRBV6-6 to TRBJ1-6; D is undetermined. V was trimmed by 10 bases and J by 9 bases, leaving 16 bases between them. Germline CDR1 is MNHNY and CDR2 is SVGAGI (reference sequence). The CDR3 loop spans 13 amino acids. CDR3 sequence (DNA): TGTGCCACCAAAACCACCGGAATTTCACCCCTCCACTTT. Protein sequence: CATKTTGISPLHF.

The chain combines TRBV2 with TRBJ1-1, with TRBD1 identical over 8 bases. The CDR3 is made up of 14 amino acids. The V gene end was trimmed by 7 bases and the J gene end by 0 bases; junction bases not matched to a gene: 4. Germline CDR1 and CDR2: SNHLY and FYNNEI. The CDR3 region has the DNA TGTGCCAGCAATCCACAGGGGGTGAACACTGAAGCTTTCTTT. Translated, it gives CASNPQGVNTEAFF.

The chain carries TRBV6-5 and TRBJ1-1, with TRBD1 as a possible D gene (5 bases). Trimming took off 7 bases at V and 6 bases at J, with 12 bases between the two ends. Germline CDR1 reads MNHEY; CDR2 reads SVGAGI. The CDR3 runs to 12 residues. Here the CDR3 DNA reads TGTGCCAGCACCCGCCAGGGCTCTGAAGCTTTCTTT. It yields the protein CASTRQGSEAFF.

This clone has only one observation. The V and J genes are TRBV2 and TRBJ2-7; the D call may be TRBD1 or TRBD2 (5 bases each). Trimming pared 3 bases from V and 0 bases from J, leaving 9 bases between. The CDR3 totals 14 residues. CDR1 is SNHLY and CDR2 is FYNNEI in the germline V gene. This chain's CDR3 is CASSDWGNSYEQYF. The CDR3 DNA is TGTGCCAGCAGTGATTGGGGGAACTCCTACGAGCAGTACTTC.

This chain links TRBV7-2 with TRBJ2-7; D possibly corresponds to TRBD2 (5 bases). Germline loops: CDR1 SGHTA, CDR2 FQGNSA. The germline V and J ends were trimmed by 2 bases and 1 base, with 12 bases remaining between them. The CDR3 has 15 residues. This CDR3 is CASSLSPGNSYEQYF. In DNA form, the CDR3 reads TGTGCCAGCAGCTTAAGTCCCGGGAATTCCTACGAGCAGTACTTC.